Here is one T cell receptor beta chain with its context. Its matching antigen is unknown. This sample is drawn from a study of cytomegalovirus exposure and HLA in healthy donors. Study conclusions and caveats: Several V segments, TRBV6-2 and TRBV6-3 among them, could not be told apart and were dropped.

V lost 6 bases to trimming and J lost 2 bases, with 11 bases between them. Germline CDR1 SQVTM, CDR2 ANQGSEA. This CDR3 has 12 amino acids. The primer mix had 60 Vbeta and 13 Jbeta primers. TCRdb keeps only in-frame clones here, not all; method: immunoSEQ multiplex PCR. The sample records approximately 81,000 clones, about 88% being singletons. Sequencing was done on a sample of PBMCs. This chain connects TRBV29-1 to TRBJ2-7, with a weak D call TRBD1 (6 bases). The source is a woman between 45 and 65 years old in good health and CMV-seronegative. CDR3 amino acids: CSVLDSPYEQYF. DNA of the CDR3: TGCAGCGTGCTGGACAGCCCCTACGAGCAGTACTTC.